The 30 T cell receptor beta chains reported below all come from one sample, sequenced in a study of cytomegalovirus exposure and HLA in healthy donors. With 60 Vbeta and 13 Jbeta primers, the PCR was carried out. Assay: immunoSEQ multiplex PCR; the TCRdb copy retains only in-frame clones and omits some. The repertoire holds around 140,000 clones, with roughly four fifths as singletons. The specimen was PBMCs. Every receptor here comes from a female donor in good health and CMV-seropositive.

Here the CDR3 DNA reads TGTGCCAGCAGCCCTGACAGGTTCCGCTATGGCTACACCTTC. Translation: CASSPDRFRYGYTF. The chain links TRBV5-4 to TRBJ1-2; a possible D gene is TRBD1 (6 bases). Trimming removed 4 bases from V and 4 bases from J, with 14 bases in between. Germline CDR1 SGHNT, CDR2 YYREEE (reference sequence). This CDR3 is built from 14 residues.

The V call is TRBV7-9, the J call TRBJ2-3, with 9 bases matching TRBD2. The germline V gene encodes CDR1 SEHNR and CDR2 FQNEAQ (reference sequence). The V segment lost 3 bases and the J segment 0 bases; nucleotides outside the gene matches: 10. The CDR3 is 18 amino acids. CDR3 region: CASSFLGSGGISTDTQYF. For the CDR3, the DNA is TGTGCCAGCAGCTTCTTGGGTAGCGGGGGAATTAGCACAGATACGCAGTATTTT.

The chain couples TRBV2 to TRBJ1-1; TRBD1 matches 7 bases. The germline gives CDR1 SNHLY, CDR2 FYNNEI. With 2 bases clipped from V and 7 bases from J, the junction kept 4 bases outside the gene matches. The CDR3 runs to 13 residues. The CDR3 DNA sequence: TGTGCCAGCAGTGAAACTAGGGACAGTGAAGCTTTCTTT. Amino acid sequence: CASSETRDSEAFF. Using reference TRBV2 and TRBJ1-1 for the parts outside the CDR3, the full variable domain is EPEVTQTPSHQVTQMGQEVILRCVPISNHLYFYWYRQILGQKVEFLVSFYNNEISEKSEIFDDQFSVERPDGSNFTLKIRSTKLEDSAMYFCASSETRDSEAFFGQGTRLTVV.

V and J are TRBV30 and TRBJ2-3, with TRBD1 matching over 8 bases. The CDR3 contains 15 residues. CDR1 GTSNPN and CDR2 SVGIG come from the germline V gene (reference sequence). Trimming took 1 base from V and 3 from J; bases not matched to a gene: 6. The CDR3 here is CAWSGQGFQTDTQYF. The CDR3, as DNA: TGTGCCTGGAGTGGACAGGGGTTTCAGACAGATACGCAGTATTTT.

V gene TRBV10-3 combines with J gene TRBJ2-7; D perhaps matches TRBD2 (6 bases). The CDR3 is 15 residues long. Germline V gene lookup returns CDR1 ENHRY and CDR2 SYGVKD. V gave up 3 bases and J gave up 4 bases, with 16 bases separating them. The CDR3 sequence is CAISEGIADHYEQYF. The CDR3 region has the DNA TGTGCCATCAGTGAAGGGATAGCGGACCATTACGAGCAGTACTTC.

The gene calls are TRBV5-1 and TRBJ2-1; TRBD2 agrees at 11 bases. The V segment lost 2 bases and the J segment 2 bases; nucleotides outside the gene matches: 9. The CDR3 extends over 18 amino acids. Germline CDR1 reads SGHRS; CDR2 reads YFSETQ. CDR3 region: CASSFADLAGGPYNEQFF. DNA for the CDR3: TGCGCCAGCAGCTTCGCCGACCTAGCGGGGGGCCCCTACAATGAGCAGTTCTTC. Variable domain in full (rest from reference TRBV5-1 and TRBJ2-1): KAGVTQTPRYLIKTRGQQVTLSCSPISGHRSVSWYQQTPGQGLQFLFEYFSETQRNKGNFPGRFSGRQFSNSRSEMNVSTLELGDSALYLCASSFADLAGGPYNEQFFGPGTRLTVL.

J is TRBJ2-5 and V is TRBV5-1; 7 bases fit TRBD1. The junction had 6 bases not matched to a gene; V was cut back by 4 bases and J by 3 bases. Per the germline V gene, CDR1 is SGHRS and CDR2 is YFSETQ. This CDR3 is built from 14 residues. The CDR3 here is CASSATGTEETQYF. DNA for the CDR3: TGCGCCAGCAGCGCTACCGGGACAGAAGAGACCCAGTACTTC.

The CDR3 sequence is CASSLPGNQETQYF. CDR3 DNA: TGTGCCAGCAGCTTACCCGGGAACCAAGAGACCCAGTACTTC. V gene TRBV11-2 combines with J gene TRBJ2-5; D may be TRBD2 (5 bases). From germline, CDR1 is SGHAT and CDR2 FQNNGV. The CDR3 has 14 residues. The ends were cut back, 2 bases at V and 0 bases at J, with 7 bases in the middle.

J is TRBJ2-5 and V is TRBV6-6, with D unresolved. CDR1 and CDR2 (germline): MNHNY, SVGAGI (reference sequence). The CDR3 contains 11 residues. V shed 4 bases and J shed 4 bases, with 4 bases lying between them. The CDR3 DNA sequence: TGTGCCAGCAGTTCGGGAGAGACCCAGTACTTC. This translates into CASSSGETQYF.

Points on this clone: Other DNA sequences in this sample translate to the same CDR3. As DNA, the CDR3 is TGTGCCAGCAGCATACAGGGGGGTGGAAACACCATATATTTT. Translation: CASSIQGGGNTIYF. The V call is TRBV6-1, the J call TRBJ1-3; 8 bases are shared with TRBD1. CDR1 and CDR2 from the germline V gene are MNHNS and SASEGT. Trimming at V came to 6 bases and at J to 3 bases, leaving 4 bases not matched to a gene. The CDR3 contains 14 residues.

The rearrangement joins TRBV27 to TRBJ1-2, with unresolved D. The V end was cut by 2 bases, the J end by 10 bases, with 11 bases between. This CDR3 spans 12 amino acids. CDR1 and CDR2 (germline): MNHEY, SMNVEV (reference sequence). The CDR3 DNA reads TGTGCCAGCAGTTTAGGTACGGGGATCTACACCTTC. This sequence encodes CASSLGTGIYTF.

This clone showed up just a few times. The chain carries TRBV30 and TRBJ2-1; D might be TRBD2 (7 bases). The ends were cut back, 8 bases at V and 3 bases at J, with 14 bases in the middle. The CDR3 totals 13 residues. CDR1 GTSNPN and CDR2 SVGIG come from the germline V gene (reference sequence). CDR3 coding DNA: TGTGCCCGAGAGGGGGGGCTCTACAATGAGCAGTTCTTC. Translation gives CAREGGLYNEQFF.

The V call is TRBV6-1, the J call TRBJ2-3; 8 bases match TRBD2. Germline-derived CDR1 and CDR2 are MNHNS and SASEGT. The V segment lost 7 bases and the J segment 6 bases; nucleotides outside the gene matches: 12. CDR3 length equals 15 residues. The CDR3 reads CASKSRLAFLDTQYF. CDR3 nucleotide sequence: TGTGCCAGCAAGAGTCGACTAGCGTTTTTGGATACGCAGTATTTT.

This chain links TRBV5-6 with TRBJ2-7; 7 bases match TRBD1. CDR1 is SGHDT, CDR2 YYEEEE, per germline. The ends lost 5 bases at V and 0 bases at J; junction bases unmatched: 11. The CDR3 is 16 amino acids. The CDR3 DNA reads TGTGCCAGCAGTTACCACAGGGGAAGGGTCTCCTACGAGCAGTACTTC. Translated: CASSYHRGRVSYEQYF. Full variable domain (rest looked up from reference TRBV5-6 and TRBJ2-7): DAGVTQSPTHLIKTRGQQVTLRCSPKSGHDTVSWYQQALGQGPQFIFQYYEEEERQRGNFPDRFSGHQFPNYSSELNVNALLLGDSALYLCASSYHRGRVSYEQYFGPGTRLTVT.

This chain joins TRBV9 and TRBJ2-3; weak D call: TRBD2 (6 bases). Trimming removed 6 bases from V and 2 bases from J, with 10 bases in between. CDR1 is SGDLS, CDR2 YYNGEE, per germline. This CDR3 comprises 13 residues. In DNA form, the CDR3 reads TGTGCCAGCACCAGACTAGTCACAGATACGCAGTATTTT. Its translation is CASTRLVTDTQYF.

The CDR3 nucleotides read TGTGCCAGCTCACTCGGACTAGCGGAAGAGACCCAGTACTTC. Its protein product is CASSLGLAEETQYF. This rearrangement joins TRBV18 to TRBJ2-5; 10 bases align to TRBD2. The CDR3 is made up of 14 amino acids. Germline-derived CDR1 and CDR2 are KGHSH and LQKENI. The ends lost 4 bases at V and 3 bases at J; junction bases unmatched: 2. Using reference TRBV18 and TRBJ2-5 for the parts outside the CDR3, the full variable domain is NAGVMQNPRHLVRRRGQEARLRCSPMKGHSHVYWYRQLPEEGLKFMVYLQKENIIDESGMPKERFSAEFPKEGPSILRIQQVVRGDSAAYFCASSLGLAEETQYFGPGTRLLVL.

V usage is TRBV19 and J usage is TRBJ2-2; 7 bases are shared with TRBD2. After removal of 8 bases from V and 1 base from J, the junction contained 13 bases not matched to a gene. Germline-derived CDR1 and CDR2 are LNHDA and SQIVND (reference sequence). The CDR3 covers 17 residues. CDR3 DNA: TGTGCCAGTGGTTGGCCTAGCGGAGTAATGAACACCGGGGAGCTGTTTTTT. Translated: CASGWPSGVMNTGELFF.

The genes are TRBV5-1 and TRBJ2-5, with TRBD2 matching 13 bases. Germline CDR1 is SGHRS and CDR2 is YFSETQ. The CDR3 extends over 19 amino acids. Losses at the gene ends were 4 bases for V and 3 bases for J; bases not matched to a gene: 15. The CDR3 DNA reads TGCGCCAGCAGCAAACTAGCGGGGGGGCGGTCTATATCCAAAGAGACCCAGTACTTC. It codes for CASSKLAGGRSISKETQYF. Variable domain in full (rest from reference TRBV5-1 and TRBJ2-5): KAGVTQTPRYLIKTRGQQVTLSCSPISGHRSVSWYQQTPGQGLQFLFEYFSETQRNKGNFPGRFSGRQFSNSRSEMNVSTLELGDSALYLCASSKLAGGRSISKETQYFGPGTRLLVL.

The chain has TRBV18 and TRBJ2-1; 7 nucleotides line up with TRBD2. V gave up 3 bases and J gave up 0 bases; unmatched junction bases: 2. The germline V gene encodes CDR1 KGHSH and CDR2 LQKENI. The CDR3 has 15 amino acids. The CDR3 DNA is TGTGCCAGCTCACCTCGGGGGGACTCCTACAATGAGCAGTTCTTC. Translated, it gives CASSPRGDSYNEQFF.

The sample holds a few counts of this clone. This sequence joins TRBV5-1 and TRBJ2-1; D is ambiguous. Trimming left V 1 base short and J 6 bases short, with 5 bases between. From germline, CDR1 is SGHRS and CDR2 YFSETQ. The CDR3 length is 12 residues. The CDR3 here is CASSLYGNEQFF. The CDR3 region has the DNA TGCGCCAGCAGCTTGTACGGCAATGAGCAGTTCTTC. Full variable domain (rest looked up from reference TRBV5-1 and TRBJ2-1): KAGVTQTPRYLIKTRGQQVTLSCSPISGHRSVSWYQQTPGQGLQFLFEYFSETQRNKGNFPGRFSGRQFSNSRSEMNVSTLELGDSALYLCASSLYGNEQFFGPGTRLTVL.

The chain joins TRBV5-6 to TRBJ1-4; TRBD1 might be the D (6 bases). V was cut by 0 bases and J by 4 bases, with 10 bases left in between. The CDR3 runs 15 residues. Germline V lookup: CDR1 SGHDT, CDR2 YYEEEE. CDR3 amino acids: CASSLAQGRNEKLFF. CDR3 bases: TGTGCCAGCAGCTTGGCCCAGGGGCGTAATGAAAAACTGTTTTTT.

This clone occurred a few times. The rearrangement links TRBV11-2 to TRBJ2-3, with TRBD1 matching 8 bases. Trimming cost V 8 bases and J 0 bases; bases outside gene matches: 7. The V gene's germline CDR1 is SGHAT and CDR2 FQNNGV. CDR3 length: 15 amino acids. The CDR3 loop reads CASASWTGSTDTQYF. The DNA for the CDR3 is TGTGCCAGCGCATCCTGGACAGGGAGCACAGATACGCAGTATTTT.

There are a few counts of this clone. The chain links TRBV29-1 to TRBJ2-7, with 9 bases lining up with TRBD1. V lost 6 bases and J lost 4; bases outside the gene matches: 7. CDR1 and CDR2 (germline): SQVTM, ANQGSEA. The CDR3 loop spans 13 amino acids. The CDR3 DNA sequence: TGCAGCGTAGGAGGACAGGGGAAATACGAGCAGTACTTC. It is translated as CSVGGQGKYEQYF.

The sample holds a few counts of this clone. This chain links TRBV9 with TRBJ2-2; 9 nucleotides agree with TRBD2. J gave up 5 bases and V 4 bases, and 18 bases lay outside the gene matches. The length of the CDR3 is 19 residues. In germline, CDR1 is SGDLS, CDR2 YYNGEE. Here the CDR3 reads CASSSRGAGGSIKTGELFF. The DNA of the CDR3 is TGTGCCAGCAGCTCCCGAGGGGCGGGAGGGTCCATAAAGACCGGGGAGCTGTTTTTT.

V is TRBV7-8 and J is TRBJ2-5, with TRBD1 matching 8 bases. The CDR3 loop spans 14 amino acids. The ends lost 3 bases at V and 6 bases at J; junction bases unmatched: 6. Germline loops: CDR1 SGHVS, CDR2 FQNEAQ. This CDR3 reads CASSLDRQGKTQYF. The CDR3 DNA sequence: TGTGCCAGCAGCTTGGACCGACAGGGGAAGACCCAGTACTTC.

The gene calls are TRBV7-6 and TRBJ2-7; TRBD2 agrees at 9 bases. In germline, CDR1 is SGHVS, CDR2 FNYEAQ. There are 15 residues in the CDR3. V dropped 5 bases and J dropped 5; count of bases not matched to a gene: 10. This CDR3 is CASSGRIAGDNEQYF. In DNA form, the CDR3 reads TGTGCCAGCAGCGGCAGGATAGCGGGAGACAACGAGCAGTACTTC.

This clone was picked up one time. The chain's CDR3 is CASRISRGRGETQYF. Here the CDR3 DNA reads TGTGCCAGCAGAATTAGCAGGGGGAGAGGAGAGACCCAGTACTTC. The V gene is TRBV6-5, the J gene TRBJ2-5; TRBD1 matches 7 bases. The length of the CDR3 is 15 residues. The V gene's germline CDR1 is MNHEY and CDR2 SVGAGI. V dropped 6 bases and J dropped 4; count of bases not matched to a gene: 11.

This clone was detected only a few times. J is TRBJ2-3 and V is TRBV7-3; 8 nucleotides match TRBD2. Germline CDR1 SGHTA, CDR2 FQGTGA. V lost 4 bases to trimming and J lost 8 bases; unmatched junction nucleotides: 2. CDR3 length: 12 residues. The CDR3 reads CASSSGGGTQYF. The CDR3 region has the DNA TGTGCCAGCAGCTCCGGGGGGGGTACGCAGTATTTT.

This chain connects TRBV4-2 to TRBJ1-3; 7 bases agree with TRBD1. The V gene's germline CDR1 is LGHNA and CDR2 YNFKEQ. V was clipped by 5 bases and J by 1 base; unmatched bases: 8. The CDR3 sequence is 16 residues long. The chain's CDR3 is CASSYDRALSGNTIYF. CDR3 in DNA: TGTGCCAGCAGCTACGACAGGGCCCTATCTGGAAACACCATATATTTT.

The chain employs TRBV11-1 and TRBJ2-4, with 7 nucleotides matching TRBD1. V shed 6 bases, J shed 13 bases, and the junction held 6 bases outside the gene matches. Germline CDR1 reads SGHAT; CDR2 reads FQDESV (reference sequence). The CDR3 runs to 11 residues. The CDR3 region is CASSTGTEQYF. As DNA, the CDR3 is TGTGCCAGCAGTACCGGGACAGAACAGTACTTC.